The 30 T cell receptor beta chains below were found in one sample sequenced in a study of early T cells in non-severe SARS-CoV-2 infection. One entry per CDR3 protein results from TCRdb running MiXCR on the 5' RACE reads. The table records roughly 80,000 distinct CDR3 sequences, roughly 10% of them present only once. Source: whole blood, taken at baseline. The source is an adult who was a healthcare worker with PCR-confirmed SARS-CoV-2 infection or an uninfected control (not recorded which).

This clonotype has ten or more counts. The CDR3 DNA follows: TGCGCCAGCAGCCGGCAAGGCGTGAACACTGAAGCTTTCTTT. It yields the protein CASSRQGVNTEAFF. The chain joins TRBV4-1 to TRBJ1-1; no firm D call. Trimming took off 4 bases at V and 0 bases at J, with 9 bases between the two ends. Germline CDR1 is MGHRA and CDR2 is YSYEKL. This CDR3 spans 14 amino acids.

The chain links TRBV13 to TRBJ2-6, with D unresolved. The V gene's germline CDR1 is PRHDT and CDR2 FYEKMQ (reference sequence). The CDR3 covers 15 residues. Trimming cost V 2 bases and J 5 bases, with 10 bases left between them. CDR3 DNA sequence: TGTGCCAGCAGCTTATCCAGCCACTGGGCCAACGTCCTGACTTTC. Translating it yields CASSLSSHWANVLTF.

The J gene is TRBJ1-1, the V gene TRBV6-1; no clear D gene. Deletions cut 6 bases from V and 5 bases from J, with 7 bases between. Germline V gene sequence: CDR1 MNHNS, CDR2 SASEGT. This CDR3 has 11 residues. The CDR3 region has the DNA TGTGCCAGCAGGGACTTTACTGAAGCTTTCTTT. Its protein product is CASRDFTEAFF.

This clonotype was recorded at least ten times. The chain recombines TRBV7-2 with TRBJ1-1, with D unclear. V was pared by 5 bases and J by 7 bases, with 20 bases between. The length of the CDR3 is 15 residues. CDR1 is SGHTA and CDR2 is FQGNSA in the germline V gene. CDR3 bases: TGTGCCAGCAGCCGTGGACGGAGTGCCCTCAATGAAGCTTTCTTT. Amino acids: CASSRGRSALNEAFF.

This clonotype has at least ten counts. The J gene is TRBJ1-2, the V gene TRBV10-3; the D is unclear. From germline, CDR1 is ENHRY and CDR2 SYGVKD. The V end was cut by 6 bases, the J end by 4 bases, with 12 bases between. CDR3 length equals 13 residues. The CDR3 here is CAISTAPSYGYTF. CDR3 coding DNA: TGTGCCATCAGCACGGCCCCCTCCTATGGCTACACCTTC.

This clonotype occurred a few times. The CDR3 region is CASSEQGENEQYF. The CDR3 coding sequence is TGTGCCAGCAGTGAACAGGGGGAGAACGAGCAGTACTTC. The rearrangement joins TRBV25-1 to TRBJ2-7; 7 bases map to TRBD1. After removal of 2 bases from V and 5 bases from J, the junction contained 3 bases not matched to a gene. The CDR3 sequence is 13 residues long. Germline V gives CDR1 MGHDK, CDR2 SYGVNS.

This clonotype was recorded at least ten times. CDR3 coding DNA: TGTGCCAGCAGCCCCAGTCATCCAGATACGCAGTATTTT. Its translation: CASSPSHPDTQYF. This rearrangement joins TRBV5-4 to TRBJ2-3; D remains unclear. With 4 bases removed from V and 4 bases from J, the gap between germline ends came to 10 bases. The CDR3 is 13 amino acids. CDR1 is SGHNT, CDR2 YYREEE, per germline (reference sequence).

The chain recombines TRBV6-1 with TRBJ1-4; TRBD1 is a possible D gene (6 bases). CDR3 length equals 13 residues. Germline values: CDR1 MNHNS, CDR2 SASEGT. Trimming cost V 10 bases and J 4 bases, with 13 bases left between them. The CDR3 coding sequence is TGTGCCAACTGGGGACATCTTAATGAAAAACTGTTTTTT. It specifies CANWGHLNEKLFF.

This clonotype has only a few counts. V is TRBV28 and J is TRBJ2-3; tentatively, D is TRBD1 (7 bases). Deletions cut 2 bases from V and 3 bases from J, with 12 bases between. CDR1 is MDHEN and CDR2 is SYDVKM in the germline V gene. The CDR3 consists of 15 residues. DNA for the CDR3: TGTGCCAGCAGTTTAACGGCAGGGGGGACAGATACGCAGTATTTT. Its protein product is CASSLTAGGTDTQYF.

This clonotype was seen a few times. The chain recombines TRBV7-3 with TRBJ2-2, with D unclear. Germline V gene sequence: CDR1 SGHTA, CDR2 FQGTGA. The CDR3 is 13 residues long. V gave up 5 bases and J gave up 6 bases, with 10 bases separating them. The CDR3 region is CASSPAAPGELFF. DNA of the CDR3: TGTGCCAGCAGCCCCGCTGCTCCCGGGGAGCTGTTTTTT.

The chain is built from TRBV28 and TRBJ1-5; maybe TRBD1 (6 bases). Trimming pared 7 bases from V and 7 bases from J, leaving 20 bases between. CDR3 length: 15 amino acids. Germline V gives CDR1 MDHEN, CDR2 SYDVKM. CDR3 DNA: TGTGCCAGCACCAATGCCGCAGGGGCACGACAGCCCCAGCATTTT. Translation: CASTNAAGARQPQHF.

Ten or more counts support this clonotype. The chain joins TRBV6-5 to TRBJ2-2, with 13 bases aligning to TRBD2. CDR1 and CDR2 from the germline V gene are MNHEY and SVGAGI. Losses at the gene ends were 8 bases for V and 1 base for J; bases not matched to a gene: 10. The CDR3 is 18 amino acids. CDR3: CASGGGLAGELNTGELFF. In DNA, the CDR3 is TGTGCCAGCGGGGGTGGACTAGCGGGGGAGTTGAACACCGGGGAGCTGTTTTTT.

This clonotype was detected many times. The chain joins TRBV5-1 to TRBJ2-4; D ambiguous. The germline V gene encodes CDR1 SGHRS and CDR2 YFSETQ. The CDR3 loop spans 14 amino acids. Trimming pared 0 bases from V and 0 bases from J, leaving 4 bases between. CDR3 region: CASSLGQAKNIQYF. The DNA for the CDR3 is TGCGCCAGCAGCTTGGGACAAGCCAAAAACATTCAGTACTTC.

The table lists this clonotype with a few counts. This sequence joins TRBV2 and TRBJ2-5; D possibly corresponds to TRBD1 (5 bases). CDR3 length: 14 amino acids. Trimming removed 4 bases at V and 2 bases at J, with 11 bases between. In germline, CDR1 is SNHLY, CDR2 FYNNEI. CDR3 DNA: TGTGCCAGCAGTGTCGTTAAGGGGCAAGAGACCCAGTACTTC. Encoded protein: CASSVVKGQETQYF.

The CDR3 sequence: CASSLAAQFRANVLTF. In DNA form, the CDR3 reads TGTGCCAGCAGCTTGGCCGCACAGTTCAGGGCCAACGTCCTGACTTTC. The chain has TRBV5-6 and TRBJ2-6; D not certain. V lost 0 bases, J lost 5 bases, and 12 bases lay in between. This CDR3 has 16 amino acids. Germline assignment: CDR1 SGHDT and CDR2 YYEEEE.

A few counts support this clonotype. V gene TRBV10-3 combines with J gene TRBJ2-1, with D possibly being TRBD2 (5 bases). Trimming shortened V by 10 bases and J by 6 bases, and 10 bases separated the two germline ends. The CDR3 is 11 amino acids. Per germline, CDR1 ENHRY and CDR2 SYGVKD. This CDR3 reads CATRTVNEQFF. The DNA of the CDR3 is TGTGCCACCAGGACTGTCAATGAGCAGTTCTTC.

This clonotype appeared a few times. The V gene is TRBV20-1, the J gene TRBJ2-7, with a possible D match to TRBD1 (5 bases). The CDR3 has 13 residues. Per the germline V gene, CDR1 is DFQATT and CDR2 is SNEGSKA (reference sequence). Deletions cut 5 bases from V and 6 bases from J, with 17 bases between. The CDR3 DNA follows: TGCAGTGCTGAGGATGGGGCACTTCCCGAGCAGTACTTC. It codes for CSAEDGALPEQYF.

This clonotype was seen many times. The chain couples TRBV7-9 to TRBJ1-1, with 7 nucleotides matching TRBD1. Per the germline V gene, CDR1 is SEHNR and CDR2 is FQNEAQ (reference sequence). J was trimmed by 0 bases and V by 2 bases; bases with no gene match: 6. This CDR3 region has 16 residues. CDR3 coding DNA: TGTGCCAGCAGCTTAACAGGACAGGATGTGAACACTGAAGCTTTCTTT. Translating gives CASSLTGQDVNTEAFF.

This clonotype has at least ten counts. Written as DNA, the CDR3 is TGTGCCAGCAGTAGAGGGACAGGGCTCGGCTACACCTTC. Protein sequence: CASSRGTGLGYTF. V usage is TRBV6-5 and J usage is TRBJ1-2; 9 positions match TRBD1. The germline gives CDR1 MNHEY, CDR2 SVGAGI. Germline trimming cut 5 bases from V and 8 bases from J; bases unmatched to any gene: 6. This CDR3 spans 13 amino acids.

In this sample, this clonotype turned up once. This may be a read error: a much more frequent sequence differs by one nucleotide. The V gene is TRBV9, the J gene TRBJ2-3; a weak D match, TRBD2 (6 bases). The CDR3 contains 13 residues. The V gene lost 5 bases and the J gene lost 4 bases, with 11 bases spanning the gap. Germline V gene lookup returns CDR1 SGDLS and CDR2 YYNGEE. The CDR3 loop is CASSEDYADTQYF. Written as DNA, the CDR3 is TGTGCCAGCAGTGAGGACTACGCAGATACGCAGTATTTT.

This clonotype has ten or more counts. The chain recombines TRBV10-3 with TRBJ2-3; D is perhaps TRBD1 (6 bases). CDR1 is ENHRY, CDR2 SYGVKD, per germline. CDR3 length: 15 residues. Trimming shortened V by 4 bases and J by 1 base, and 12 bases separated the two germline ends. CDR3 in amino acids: CAISGNKGGTDTQYF. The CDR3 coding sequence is TGTGCCATCAGTGGTAATAAGGGGGGCACAGATACGCAGTATTTT.

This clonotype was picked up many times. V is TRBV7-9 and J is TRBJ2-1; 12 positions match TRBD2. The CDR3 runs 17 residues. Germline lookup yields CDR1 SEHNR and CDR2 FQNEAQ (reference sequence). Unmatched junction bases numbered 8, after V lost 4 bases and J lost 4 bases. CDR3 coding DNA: TGTGCCAGCAGCTATAGGGGACTAGCGGGTATTTACAATGAGCAGTTCTTC. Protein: CASSYRGLAGIYNEQFF.

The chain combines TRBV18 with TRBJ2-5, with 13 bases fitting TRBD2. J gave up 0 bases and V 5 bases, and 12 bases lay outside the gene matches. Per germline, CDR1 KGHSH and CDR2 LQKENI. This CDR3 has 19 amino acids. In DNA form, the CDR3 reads TGTGCCAGCTCAACCGATGCACTAGCGGGGGGGCTCTACCAAGAGACCCAGTACTTC. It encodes CASSTDALAGGLYQETQYF. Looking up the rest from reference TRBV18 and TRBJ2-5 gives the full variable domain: NAGVMQNPRHLVRRRGQEARLRCSPMKGHSHVYWYRQLPEEGLKFMVYLQKENIIDESGMPKERFSAEFPKEGPSILRIQQVVRGDSAAYFCASSTDALAGGLYQETQYFGPGTRLLVL.

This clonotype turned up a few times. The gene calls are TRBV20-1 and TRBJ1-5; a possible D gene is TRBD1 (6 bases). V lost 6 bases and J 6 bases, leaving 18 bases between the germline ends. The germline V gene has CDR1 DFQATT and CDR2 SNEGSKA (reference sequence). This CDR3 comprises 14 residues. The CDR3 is CSAETGSGSQPQHF. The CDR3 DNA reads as TGCAGTGCGGAAACAGGGTCGGGCAGTCAGCCCCAGCATTTT.

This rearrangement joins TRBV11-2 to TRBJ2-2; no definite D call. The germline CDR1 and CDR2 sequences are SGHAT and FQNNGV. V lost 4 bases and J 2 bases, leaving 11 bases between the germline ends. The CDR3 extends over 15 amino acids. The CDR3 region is CASSSLRLNTGELFF. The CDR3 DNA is TGTGCCAGCAGCTCACTACGGTTAAACACCGGGGAGCTGTTTTTT.

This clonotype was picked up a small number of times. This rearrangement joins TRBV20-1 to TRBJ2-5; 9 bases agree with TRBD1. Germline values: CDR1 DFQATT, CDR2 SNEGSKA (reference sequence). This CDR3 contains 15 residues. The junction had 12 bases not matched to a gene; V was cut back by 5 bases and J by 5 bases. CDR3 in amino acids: CSADTGTGIRETQYF. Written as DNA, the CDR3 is TGCAGTGCTGATACCGGGACAGGGATAAGGGAGACCCAGTACTTC.

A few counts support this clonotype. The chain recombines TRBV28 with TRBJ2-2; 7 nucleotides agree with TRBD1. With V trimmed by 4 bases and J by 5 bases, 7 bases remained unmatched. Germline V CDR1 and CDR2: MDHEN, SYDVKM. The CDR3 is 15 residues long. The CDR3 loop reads CASSSPGQRTGELFF. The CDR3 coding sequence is TGTGCCAGCAGTTCGCCGGGACAGAGAACCGGGGAGCTGTTTTTT.

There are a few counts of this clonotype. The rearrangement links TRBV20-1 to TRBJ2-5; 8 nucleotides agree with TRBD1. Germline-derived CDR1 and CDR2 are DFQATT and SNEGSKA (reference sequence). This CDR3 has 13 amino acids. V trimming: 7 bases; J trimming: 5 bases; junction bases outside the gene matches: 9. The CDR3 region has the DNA TGCAGTGTCCCGACTACAGGGGGGGAGACCCAGTACTTC. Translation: CSVPTTGGETQYF.

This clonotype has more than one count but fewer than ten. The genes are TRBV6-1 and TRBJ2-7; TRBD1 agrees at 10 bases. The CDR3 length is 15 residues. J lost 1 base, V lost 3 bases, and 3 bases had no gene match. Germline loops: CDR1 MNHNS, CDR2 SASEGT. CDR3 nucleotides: TGTGCCAGCAGTGATCGACAGGGGGCTTCCTACGAGCAGTACTTC. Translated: CASSDRQGASYEQYF.

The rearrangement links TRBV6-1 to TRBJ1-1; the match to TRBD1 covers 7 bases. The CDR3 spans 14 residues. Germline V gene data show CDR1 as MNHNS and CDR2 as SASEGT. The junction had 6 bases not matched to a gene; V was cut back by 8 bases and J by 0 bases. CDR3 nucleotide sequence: TGTGCCAGCGACAGGGCTATTATGAACACTGAAGCTTTCTTT. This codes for CASDRAIMNTEAFF.